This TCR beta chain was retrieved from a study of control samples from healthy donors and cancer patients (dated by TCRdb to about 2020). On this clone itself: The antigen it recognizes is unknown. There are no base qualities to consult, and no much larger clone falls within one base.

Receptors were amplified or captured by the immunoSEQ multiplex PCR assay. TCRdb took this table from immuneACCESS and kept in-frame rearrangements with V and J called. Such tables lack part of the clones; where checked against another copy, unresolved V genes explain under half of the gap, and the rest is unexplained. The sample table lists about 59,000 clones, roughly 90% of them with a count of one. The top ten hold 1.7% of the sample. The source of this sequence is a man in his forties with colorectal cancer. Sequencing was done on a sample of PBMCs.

This receptor carries the CDR3 CASSPDGQGSGYGYTF. The DNA sequence is as follows: TGCGCCAGCAGCCCCGATGGACAGGGGAGTGGATATGGCTACACCTTC. The rearranged chain carries TRBV5-1 and TRBJ1-2; TRBD1 fits 9 bases in the junction. CDR1 and CDR2 (SGHRS, YFSETQ) derive from the germline V gene. The CDR3 measures 16 amino acids from cysteine to phenylalanine. Only the CDR3 part of the read is kept: 48 bases, read in frame from the first base. Trimming accounts for 4 bases at V and 5 bases at J, while the number of junction bases matched to no gene is 12.